Below are 21 T cell receptor beta chains sequenced from a single sample in a study of CD8 T cells in Susac syndrome. After extraction with the RNeasy kit, about 0.5 to 1 ug of the RNA was reverse transcribed using random hexamers. One entry per CDR3 protein results from TCRdb running MiXCR on the immunoSEQ multiplex PCR reads. The sample lists some 180,000 distinct CDR3 sequences, 93% occurring once. The sample consisted of CD4+ T cells from PBMCs. The origin of the receptors is a human donor in good health.

This chain links TRBV7-9 with TRBJ1-1; D unresolved. The CDR3 consists of 12 residues. The germline V gene encodes CDR1 SEHNR and CDR2 FQNEAQ (reference sequence). V lost 3 bases and J lost 4, with 6 bases in between. The chain's CDR3 is CASSFSGTEAFF. The CDR3 DNA is TGTGCCAGCAGCTTTTCAGGCACTGAAGCTTTCTTT.

The chain employs TRBV9 and TRBJ1-2; D not certain. Germline V CDR1 and CDR2: SGDLS, YYNGEE. The V and J ends lost 0 bases and 2 bases respectively, with 11 bases between them. The CDR3 contains 15 residues. CDR3 region: CASSVEQVLNYGYTF. In DNA, the CDR3 is TGTGCCAGCAGCGTAGAGCAGGTCTTAAACTATGGCTACACCTTC.

V gene TRBV3-1 combines with J gene TRBJ2-3, with 7 bases lining up with TRBD1. Per germline, CDR1 LGHDT and CDR2 YNNKEL (reference sequence). The CDR3 loop spans 13 amino acids. The V gene end was trimmed by 5 bases and the J gene end by 6 bases; junction bases not matched to a gene: 5. The CDR3 nucleotides are TGTGCCAGCAGCTTAAAGGGGGCGGATACGCAGTATTTT. Translating it yields CASSLKGADTQYF.

This clonotype was seen a handful of times. This chain joins TRBV18 and TRBJ1-1; D is unclear. The germline V gene encodes CDR1 KGHSH and CDR2 LQKENI. The V and J ends lost 8 bases and 1 base respectively, with 14 bases between them. The CDR3 runs to 14 residues. CDR3 nucleotides: TGTGCCAGCAGCCCCAGGACCGAGAACACTGAAGCTTTCTTT. Protein sequence: CASSPRTENTEAFF.

This clonotype has only one observation. J is TRBJ2-7 and V is TRBV7-3; unclear D gene. Germline-derived CDR1 and CDR2 are SGHTA and FQGTGA. This CDR3 has 13 residues. V was clipped by 8 bases and J by 3 bases, with 14 bases between them. In nucleotides, the CDR3 is TGTGCCAGCTCCAAGGATACGGGCTACGAGCAGTACTTC. This codes for CASSKDTGYEQYF.

Only one count was recorded for this clonotype. The chain links TRBV5-1 to TRBJ2-5, with a possible D match to TRBD2 (6 bases). Between the trimmed V and J ends, which lost 0 bases and 2 bases, there was a span of 11 bases. The CDR3 runs 15 residues. From germline, CDR1 is SGHRS and CDR2 YFSETQ. The CDR3 spells CASSLDSGKQETQYF. The CDR3 DNA reads as TGCGCCAGCAGCTTGGATAGCGGAAAACAAGAGACCCAGTACTTC.

V usage is TRBV7-9 and J usage is TRBJ1-6; 8 nucleotides match TRBD1. This CDR3 has 18 amino acids. Trimming took 2 bases from V and 7 from J; bases not matched to a gene: 13. Germline values: CDR1 SEHNR, CDR2 FQNEAQ (reference sequence). Here the CDR3 reads CASSLIGRGLTTNSPLHF. The CDR3 DNA reads TGTGCCAGCAGCTTAATCGGCAGGGGGCTAACCACCAATTCACCCCTCCACTTT.

This chain links TRBV30 with TRBJ1-2; no reliable D call. The CDR3 contains 13 residues. Trimming took 2 bases from V and 0 from J, leaving 7 bases between them. Germline values: CDR1 GTSNPN, CDR2 SVGIG (reference sequence). This CDR3 reads CAWSRISNYGYTF. DNA for the CDR3: TGTGCCTGGAGTAGAATTTCTAACTATGGCTACACCTTC.

The V and J genes are TRBV4-2 and TRBJ2-5; 8 bases are a match to TRBD2. V lost 0 bases, J lost 1 base, and 4 bases stayed unmatched. Germline CDR1 LGHNA, CDR2 YNFKEQ. The CDR3 contains 16 residues. The CDR3: CASSQELAVSQETQYF. In DNA, the CDR3 is TGTGCCAGCAGCCAAGAACTAGCGGTTAGCCAAGAGACCCAGTACTTC.

V and J are TRBV30 and TRBJ1-1, with D hard to call. Germline V gives CDR1 GTSNPN, CDR2 SVGIG (reference sequence). The CDR3 sequence is 16 residues long. The V and J ends lost 5 bases and 1 base respectively, with 20 bases between them. Written as DNA, the CDR3 is TGTGCCTGGGGGCCTGATTCCCCGGCCCAGAACACTGAAGCTTTCTTT. Translation: CAWGPDSPAQNTEAFF.

The chain is built from TRBV20-1 and TRBJ2-2; 8 bases map to TRBD2. Germline V CDR1 and CDR2: DFQATT, SNEGSKA (reference sequence). The CDR3 extends over 16 amino acids. J was trimmed by 5 bases and V by 3 bases; bases with no gene match: 11. The chain's CDR3 is CSASGSGGPVTGELFF. DNA for the CDR3: TGCAGTGCTAGCGGCAGCGGGGGCCCTGTAACCGGGGAGCTGTTTTTT.

This sequence joins TRBV5-1 and TRBJ1-1; weak D call: TRBD1 (6 bases). V was cut by 4 bases and J by 1 base, with 17 bases left in between. Germline lookup yields CDR1 SGHRS and CDR2 YFSETQ. The CDR3 is 16 residues long. The CDR3 sequence: CASSPELGARNTEAFF. The CDR3 DNA reads as TGCGCCAGCAGCCCGGAACTGGGGGCGCGGAACACTGAAGCTTTCTTT.

The chain is built from TRBV4-2 and TRBJ1-5; 10 bases line up with TRBD1. Germline-derived CDR1 and CDR2 are LGHNA and YNFKEQ. With 2 bases clipped from V and 4 bases from J, the junction kept 11 bases outside the gene matches. The CDR3 is 18 amino acids. The CDR3 loop is CASSQPTGGKGLNQPQHF. DNA of the CDR3: TGTGCCAGCAGCCAACCGACAGGGGGCAAGGGTTTAAATCAGCCCCAGCATTTT.

The chain joins TRBV20-1 to TRBJ2-1; the match to TRBD2 covers 8 bases. V shed 5 bases, J shed 3 bases, and the junction held 3 bases outside the gene matches. Germline CDR1 and CDR2: DFQATT and SNEGSKA (reference sequence). This CDR3 is built from 13 residues. CDR3 loop: CSAPGLGYNEQFF. The CDR3 DNA reads TGCAGTGCTCCGGGACTAGGCTACAATGAGCAGTTCTTC.

The rearrangement links TRBV5-1 to TRBJ2-1; TRBD2 is a possible D gene (5 bases). V was shortened by 7 bases and J by 3 bases, with 14 bases between the two germline ends. The CDR3 length is 14 residues. Per germline, CDR1 SGHRS and CDR2 YFSETQ. The CDR3 region has the DNA TGCGCCAGCGGAAGGAGCGGAAACTACAATGAGCAGTTCTTC. Residues: CASGRSGNYNEQFF.

The chain employs TRBV9 and TRBJ1-6, with D possibly being TRBD1 (5 bases). Germline values: CDR1 SGDLS, CDR2 YYNGEE. The CDR3 is made up of 14 amino acids. Deletions cut 0 bases from V and 8 bases from J, with 9 bases between. As DNA, the CDR3 is TGTGCCAGCAGCGTAGGGGGGACCGATTCACCCCTCCACTTT. It is translated as CASSVGGTDSPLHF.

This rearrangement joins TRBV30 to TRBJ2-5, with D maybe TRBD2 (5 bases). Germline CDR1 GTSNPN, CDR2 SVGIG (reference sequence). Trimming left V 0 bases short and J 6 bases short, with 14 bases between. The CDR3 length is 14 residues. The CDR3 is CAWSVQSGVQTQYF. DNA of the CDR3: TGTGCCTGGAGTGTACAATCCGGGGTACAGACCCAGTACTTC.

The V call is TRBV29-1, the J call TRBJ1-2; 9 nucleotides line up with TRBD1. The germline CDR1 and CDR2 sequences are SQVTM and ANQGSEA. Trimming removed 2 bases from V and 4 bases from J; junction bases left unmatched: 11. The CDR3 is 16 residues long. DNA of the CDR3: TGCAGCGTTGAATCTCGGACAGGGGAAAGGGGCTATGGCTACACCTTC. It is translated as CSVESRTGERGYGYTF.

V is TRBV27 and J is TRBJ2-4, with 9 bases lining up with TRBD1. Germline CDR1 reads MNHEY; CDR2 reads SMNVEV (reference sequence). CDR3 length equals 15 residues. V lost 6 bases to trimming and J lost 8 bases; unmatched junction nucleotides: 11. CDR3: CASSLGQGRRDIQYF. CDR3 sequence (DNA): TGTGCCAGCAGCTTGGGACAGGGCCGGCGGGACATTCAGTACTTC.

The rearrangement joins TRBV30 to TRBJ2-1, with 9 bases fitting TRBD2. Germline values: CDR1 GTSNPN, CDR2 SVGIG (reference sequence). This CDR3 spans 14 amino acids. Losses at the gene ends were 0 bases for V and 9 bases for J; bases not matched to a gene: 6. CDR3 in amino acids: CAWSVLAGNGEQFF. The DNA of the CDR3 is TGTGCCTGGAGTGTACTAGCGGGCAACGGTGAGCAGTTCTTC.

The V and J genes are TRBV2 and TRBJ2-1; 9 bases agree with TRBD2. Unmatched junction bases numbered 5, after V lost 6 bases and J lost 5 bases. In germline, CDR1 is SNHLY, CDR2 FYNNEI. The CDR3 is made up of 14 amino acids. CDR3 DNA sequence: TGTGCCAGCAGGAGCGGGGGGATCAACAATGAGCAGTTCTTC. It is translated as CASRSGGINNEQFF. Full variable domain (missing parts from reference TRBV2 and TRBJ2-1): EPEVTQTPSHQVTQMGQEVILRCVPISNHLYFYWYRQILGQKVEFLVSFYNNEISEKSEIFDDQFSVERPDGSNFTLKIRSTKLEDSAMYFCASRSGGINNEQFFGPGTRLTVL.